This T cell receptor beta chain appears in the sequencing data of a study of blood T cell repertoires in COVID-19. Study-level information: Sites across the United States, Italy and Spain contributed samples from acute and convalescent COVID-19. PBMCs, B-cell-depleted T cells, or T cells were the source of the cDNA or gDNA that made up the material.

V lost 6 bases and J lost 9, with 18 bases in between. CDR1 KGHSH and CDR2 LQKENI come from the germline V gene. There are 15 residues in the CDR3. Per the original data handling: How many nucleated cells were present was estimated from reference gene primer amplification. Here immunoSEQ multiplex PCR was the method, and the copy in TCRdb shows in-frame clones only, minus some. That table supplies the V and J calls and clone size; D and trimming were determined from the DNA. The sample holds tens of thousands of clones, about nine tenths seen once. The receptor comes from a woman at least 80 years old with acute or convalescent COVID-19. This chain uses TRBV18 with TRBJ1-6, with a possible D match to TRBD1 (5 bases). The sequenced sample was peripheral blood. The CDR3 loop is CASSPSAGKASPLHF. CDR3 bases: TGTGCCAGCTCCCCGAGCGCAGGGAAGGCTTCACCCCTCCACTTT.